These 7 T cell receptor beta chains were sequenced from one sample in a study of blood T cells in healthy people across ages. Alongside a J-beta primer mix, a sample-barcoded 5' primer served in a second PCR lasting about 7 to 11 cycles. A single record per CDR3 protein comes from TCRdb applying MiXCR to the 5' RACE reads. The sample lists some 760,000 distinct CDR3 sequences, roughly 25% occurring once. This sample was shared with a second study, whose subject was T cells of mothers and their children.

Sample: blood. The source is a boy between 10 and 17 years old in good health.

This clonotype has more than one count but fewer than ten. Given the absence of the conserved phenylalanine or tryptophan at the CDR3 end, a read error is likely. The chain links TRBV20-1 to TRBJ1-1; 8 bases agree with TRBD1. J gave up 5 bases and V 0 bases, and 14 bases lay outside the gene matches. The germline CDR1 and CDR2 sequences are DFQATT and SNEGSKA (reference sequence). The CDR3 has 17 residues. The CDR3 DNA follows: TGCAGTGCTAGAGAGCCCTATGGCAGGGGGCGAGGTACTGAAGCTTTCCTT. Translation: CSAREPYGRGRGTEAFL.

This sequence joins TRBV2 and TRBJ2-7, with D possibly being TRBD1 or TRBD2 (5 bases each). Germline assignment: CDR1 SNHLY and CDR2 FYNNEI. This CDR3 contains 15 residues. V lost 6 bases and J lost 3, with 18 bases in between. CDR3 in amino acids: CASRDTGTVNYEQYF. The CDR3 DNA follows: TGTGCCAGCAGGGACACCGGGACGGTCAACTACGAGCAGTACTTC.

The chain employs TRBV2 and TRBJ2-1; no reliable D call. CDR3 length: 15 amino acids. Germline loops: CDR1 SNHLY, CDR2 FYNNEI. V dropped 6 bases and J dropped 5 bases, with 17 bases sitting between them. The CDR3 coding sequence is TGTGCCAGCAGGAAGAACCGGATCGGCAACAATGAGCAGTTCTTC. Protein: CASRKNRIGNNEQFF.

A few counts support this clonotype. CDR3 in DNA: TGCGCCAGCAGCCAAGATAGGGTTATGGGCGAGCAGTACTTC. Translation: CASSQDRVMGEQYF. This sequence joins TRBV4-3 and TRBJ2-7; D gene unclear. Germline V CDR1 and CDR2: LGHNA, YSLEER. This CDR3 spans 14 amino acids. The V gene lost 0 bases and the J gene lost 6 bases, with 12 bases spanning the gap.

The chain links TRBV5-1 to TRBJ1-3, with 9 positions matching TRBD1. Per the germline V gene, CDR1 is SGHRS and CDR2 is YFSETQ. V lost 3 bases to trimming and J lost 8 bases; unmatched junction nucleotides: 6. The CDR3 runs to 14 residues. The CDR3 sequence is CASSSGQGRDTIYF. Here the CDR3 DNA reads TGCGCCAGCAGCTCGGGACAGGGCCGGGACACCATATATTTT.

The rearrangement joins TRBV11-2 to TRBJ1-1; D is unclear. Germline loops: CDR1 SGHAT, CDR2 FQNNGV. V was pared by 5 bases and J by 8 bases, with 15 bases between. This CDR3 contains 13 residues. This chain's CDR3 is CASSLGGQVEAFF. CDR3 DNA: TGTGCCAGCAGCCTCGGCGGGCAGGTCGAAGCTTTCTTT.

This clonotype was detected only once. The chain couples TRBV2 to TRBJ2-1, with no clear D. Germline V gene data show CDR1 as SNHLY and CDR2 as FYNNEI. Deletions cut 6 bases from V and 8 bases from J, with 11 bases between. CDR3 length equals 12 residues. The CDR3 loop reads CASSDDSDEQFF. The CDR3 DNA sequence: TGTGCCAGCAGCGACGACTCGGATGAGCAGTTCTTC.